This T cell receptor beta chain stems from a study of blood T cell repertoires in COVID-19. Study background: Acute and convalescent COVID-19 specimens originated in the United States, Italy and Spain. PBMCs, B-cell-depleted T cells, or T cells were the source of the cDNA or gDNA that made up the material.

This clone occurred once. This CDR3 contains 16 residues. Per the germline V gene, CDR1 is PRHDT and CDR2 is FYEKMQ (reference sequence). Trimming took 4 bases from V and 4 from J; bases not matched to a gene: 5. As handled by the study authors: Nucleated cell counts were estimated from reference gene primer amplification. Some clones are missing from TCRdb's copy, which holds only in-frame ones; the method was immunoSEQ multiplex PCR. That table furnishes V, J and clone size, whereas the DNA furnished D and trimming. The table has 200,000 to 250,000 clones, 89% seen once. Sample: peripheral blood. The origin of this receptor is a man in his sixties who had recovered from COVID-19. This chain connects TRBV13 to TRBJ2-7, with TRBD2 identical over 15 bases. The CDR3 loop is CASSSSGTSGGYEQYF. In nucleotides, the CDR3 is TGTGCCAGCAGCTCCTCCGGGACTAGCGGGGGGTACGAGCAGTACTTC.